The 4 T cell receptor beta chains below come from one sample, sequenced in a study of vaccination effects on CD4 cells after COVID-19. Peptide-pool stimulation followed by sequencing identified expanded antigen-specific CD4+ clonotypes in the ViraFEST assay. Subsequent to 10 days of culture, CD4+ T cells were isolated. Antigen specificity for these receptors is unknown. Profiling relied on immunoSEQ multiplex PCR, and the TCRdb table lists in-frame clones only, not all of them. Among about 60,000 clones, 81% were seen once, and the ten largest hold roughly 2.7%. The sequencing used CD4+ T cells from PBMCs cultured with HCoV-229E spike peptides, collected before COVID-19 vaccination. The source is a human donor who received a COVID-19 vaccine.

The chain combines TRBV4-1 with TRBJ2-5; D is possibly TRBD2 (6 bases). Per germline, CDR1 MGHRA and CDR2 YSYEKL. V lost 0 bases and J lost 5, with 25 bases in between. The CDR3 has 19 residues. The CDR3 DNA follows: TGCGCCAGCAGCCAAGATATTTCGGTTACTAGCCCGGTACGGGAGACCCAGTACTTC. This gives the protein CASSQDISVTSPVRETQYF.

This clone was detected a few times. This chain joins TRBV6-4 and TRBJ1-1; D perhaps matches TRBD1 (5 bases). Germline CDR1 and CDR2: MRHNA and SNTAGT. Trimming stripped 5 bases from V and 3 bases from J, with 10 bases between. The CDR3 is 13 amino acids. As DNA, the CDR3 is TGTGCCAGCAGTTTGACAGCGGACACTGAAGCTTTCTTT. Protein sequence: CASSLTADTEAFF.

The V gene is TRBV7-3, the J gene TRBJ1-4; 7 positions match TRBD1. V gave up 0 bases and J gave up 7 bases; unmatched junction bases: 8. Per germline, CDR1 SGHTA and CDR2 FQGTGA. This CDR3 has 16 amino acids. The CDR3 sequence: CASSLTAATGLEKLFF. CDR3 coding DNA: TGTGCCAGCAGCTTAACGGCTGCGACAGGGCTTGAAAAACTGTTTTTT.

The rearrangement uses TRBV5-1 and TRBJ1-1; 7 bases are a match to TRBD1. The J segment lost 4 bases and the V segment lost 0 bases, leaving 6 bases of the junction unmatched. The V gene's germline CDR1 is SGHRS and CDR2 YFSETQ. This CDR3 region has 15 residues. The CDR3 protein is CASSLGQGPGTEAFF. In DNA form, the CDR3 reads TGCGCCAGCAGCTTGGGACAGGGTCCCGGCACTGAAGCTTTCTTT.